What follows is one TCR beta chain and its context. Its cognate antigen is unknown. This CDR3 contains 16 residues. The germline V gene has CDR1 LGHNA and CDR2 YSLEER. The V gene lost 0 bases and the J gene lost 6 bases, with 16 bases spanning the gap. The record originates from a study of early stage breast cancer tumors. Study-level results: Compared with adjacent normal breast tissue, tumors showed around 2.7-fold greater T cell density and higher clonality. Most shared enriched TCRB sequences were commonly generated ones.

Clones were read by immunoSEQ multiplex PCR, and TCRdb kept only the in-frame ones, dropping some. The data contain about 28,000 clones, 80% of them singletons. This receptor was identified in a person in their sixties with breast cancer. Sequencing used blood. The chain is built from TRBV4-3 and TRBJ2-3; perhaps TRBD2 as D (5 bases). In DNA, the CDR3 is TGCGCCAGCAGCCAAGACTACCGGGGTCTGAGGGATACGCAGTATTTT. It is translated as CASSQDYRGLRDTQYF.